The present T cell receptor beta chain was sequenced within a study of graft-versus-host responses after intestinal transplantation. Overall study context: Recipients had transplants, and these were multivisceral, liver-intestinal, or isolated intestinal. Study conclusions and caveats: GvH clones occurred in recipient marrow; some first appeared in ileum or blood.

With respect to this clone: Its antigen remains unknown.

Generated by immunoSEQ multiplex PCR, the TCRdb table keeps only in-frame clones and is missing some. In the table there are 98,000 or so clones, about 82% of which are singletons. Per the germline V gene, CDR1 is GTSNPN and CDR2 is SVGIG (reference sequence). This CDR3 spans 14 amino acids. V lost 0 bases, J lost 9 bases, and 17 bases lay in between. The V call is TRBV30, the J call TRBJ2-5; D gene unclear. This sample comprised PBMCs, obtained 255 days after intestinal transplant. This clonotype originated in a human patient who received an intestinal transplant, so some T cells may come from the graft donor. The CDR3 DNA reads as TGTGCCTGGAGTGTAAGGCATGGAGACGGAGCCCAGTACTTC. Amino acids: CAWSVRHGDGAQYF.